Below are 4 T cell receptor beta chains sequenced from a single sample in a study of cytomegalovirus exposure and HLA in healthy donors. TCRdb's copy holds only in-frame clones and misses some; the assay was immunoSEQ multiplex PCR. The profile covers 150,000 to 200,000 clones, with approximately 86% appearing a single time and around 2.4% taken by the ten largest. The sample taken for sequencing was PBMCs. These receptors were collected from a woman aged 18-29 years in good health and CMV-seronegative.

V gene TRBV5-1 combines with J gene TRBJ1-2, with 7 bases matching TRBD1. V dropped 2 bases and J dropped 4; count of bases not matched to a gene: 8. The CDR3 length is 15 residues. Germline CDR1 and CDR2: SGHRS and YFSETQ. CDR3 sequence (DNA): TGCGCCAGCAGCTTAAGACAGGGAAGCCCCTATGGCTACACCTTC. Translated: CASSLRQGSPYGYTF.

V and J are TRBV4-3 and TRBJ2-5; tentatively, D is TRBD1 (5 bases). The germline CDR1 and CDR2 sequences are LGHNA and YSLEER. CDR3 size: 19 residues. Trimming pared 1 base from V and 2 bases from J, leaving 23 bases between. The CDR3 loop reads CASSQGPYSFRDPQETQYF. The CDR3 nucleotides read TGCGCCAGCAGCCAAGGGCCGTATAGCTTCAGGGATCCTCAAGAGACCCAGTACTTC.

This chain links TRBV5-4 with TRBJ2-7; 9 bases are shared with TRBD2. There are 13 residues in the CDR3. The junction had 0 bases not matched to a gene; V was cut back by 0 bases and J by 5 bases. Germline values: CDR1 SGHNT, CDR2 YYREEE (reference sequence). The CDR3 region is CASSLGTSDEQYF. The CDR3 nucleotides are TGTGCCAGCAGCTTGGGGACTAGCGACGAGCAGTACTTC.

V is TRBV7-6 and J is TRBJ2-5; D possibly corresponds to TRBD1 (6 bases). Germline CDR1 reads SGHVS; CDR2 reads FNYEAQ. The CDR3 runs 15 residues. The germline V and J ends were trimmed by 5 bases and 3 bases, with 16 bases remaining between them. The CDR3: CASSPLGAGEETQYF. The CDR3 nucleotides read TGTGCCAGCAGCCCCCTGGGGGCAGGAGAAGAGACCCAGTACTTC.